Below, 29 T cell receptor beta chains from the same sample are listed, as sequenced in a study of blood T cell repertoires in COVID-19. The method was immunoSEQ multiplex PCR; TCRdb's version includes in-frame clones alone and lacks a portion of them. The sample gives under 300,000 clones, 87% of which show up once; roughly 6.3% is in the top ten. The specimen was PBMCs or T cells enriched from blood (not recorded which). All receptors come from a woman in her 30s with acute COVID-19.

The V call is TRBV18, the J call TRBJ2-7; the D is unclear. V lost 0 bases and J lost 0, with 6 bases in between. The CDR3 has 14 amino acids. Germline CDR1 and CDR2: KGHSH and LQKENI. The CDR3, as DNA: TGTGCCAGCTCACCACCGAGGAGCTCCTACGAGCAGTACTTC. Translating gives CASSPPRSSYEQYF.

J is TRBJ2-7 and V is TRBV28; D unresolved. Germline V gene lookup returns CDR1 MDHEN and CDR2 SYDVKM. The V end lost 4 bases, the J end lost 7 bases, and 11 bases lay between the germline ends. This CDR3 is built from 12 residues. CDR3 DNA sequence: TGTGCCAGCAGTTCTGGAGTCCGGGAGCAGTACTTC. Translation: CASSSGVREQYF.

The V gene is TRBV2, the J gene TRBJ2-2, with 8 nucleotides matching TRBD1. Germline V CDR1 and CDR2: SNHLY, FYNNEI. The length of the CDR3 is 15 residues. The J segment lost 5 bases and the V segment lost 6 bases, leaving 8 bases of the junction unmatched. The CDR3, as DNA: TGTGCCAGCAGCGTAGGACAGGGAGGAACCGGGGAGCTGTTTTTT. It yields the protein CASSVGQGGTGELFF.

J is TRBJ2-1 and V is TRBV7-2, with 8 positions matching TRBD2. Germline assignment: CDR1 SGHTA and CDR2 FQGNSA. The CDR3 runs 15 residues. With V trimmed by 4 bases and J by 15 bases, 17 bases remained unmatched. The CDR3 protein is CASSSPGLEFLSRFF. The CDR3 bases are TGTGCCAGCAGCTCGCCGGGACTAGAGTTCCTCAGTAGGTTCTTC.

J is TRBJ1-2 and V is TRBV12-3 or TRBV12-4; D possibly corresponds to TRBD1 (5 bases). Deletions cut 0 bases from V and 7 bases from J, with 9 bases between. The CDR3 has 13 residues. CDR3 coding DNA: TGTGCCAGCAGTTTAGCGATGGGGCTTGGCTACACCTTC. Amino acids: CASSLAMGLGYTF.

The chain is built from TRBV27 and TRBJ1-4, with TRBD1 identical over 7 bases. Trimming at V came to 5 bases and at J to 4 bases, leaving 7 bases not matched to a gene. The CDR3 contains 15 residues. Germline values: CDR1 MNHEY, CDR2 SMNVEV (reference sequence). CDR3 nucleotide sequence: TGTGCCAGCAGTCCCAAACAGGGGAATAATGAAAAACTGTTTTTT. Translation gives CASSPKQGNNEKLFF.

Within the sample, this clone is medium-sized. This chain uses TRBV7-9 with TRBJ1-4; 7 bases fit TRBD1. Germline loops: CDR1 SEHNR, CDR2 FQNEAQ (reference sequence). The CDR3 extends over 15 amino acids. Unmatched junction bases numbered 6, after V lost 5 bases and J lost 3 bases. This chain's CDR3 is CASSVRQGANEKLFF. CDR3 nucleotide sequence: TGTGCCAGCAGCGTCAGACAGGGTGCTAATGAAAAACTGTTTTTT.

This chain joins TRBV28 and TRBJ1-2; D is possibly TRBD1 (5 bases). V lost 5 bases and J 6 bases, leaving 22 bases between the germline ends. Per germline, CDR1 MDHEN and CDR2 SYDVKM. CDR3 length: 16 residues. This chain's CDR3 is CASSLPFGQTNNGYTF. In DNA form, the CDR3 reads TGTGCCAGCAGTCTCCCCTTCGGACAAACTAATAATGGCTACACCTTC.

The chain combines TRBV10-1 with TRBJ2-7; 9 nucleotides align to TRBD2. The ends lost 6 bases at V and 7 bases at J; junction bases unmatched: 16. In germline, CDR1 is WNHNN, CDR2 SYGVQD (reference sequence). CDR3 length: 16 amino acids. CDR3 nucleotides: TGCGCCAGCAGCATGACTAGCGGATCAGCTCTCGGGGAGCAGTACTTC. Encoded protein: CASSMTSGSALGEQYF.

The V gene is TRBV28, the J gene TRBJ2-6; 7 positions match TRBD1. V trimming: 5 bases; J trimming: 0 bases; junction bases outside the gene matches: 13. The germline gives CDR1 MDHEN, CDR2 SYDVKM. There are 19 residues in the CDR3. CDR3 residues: CASSTTHRDRLSGANVLTF. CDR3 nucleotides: TGTGCCAGCAGTACCACCCACCGGGACAGACTCTCTGGGGCCAACGTCCTGACTTTC.

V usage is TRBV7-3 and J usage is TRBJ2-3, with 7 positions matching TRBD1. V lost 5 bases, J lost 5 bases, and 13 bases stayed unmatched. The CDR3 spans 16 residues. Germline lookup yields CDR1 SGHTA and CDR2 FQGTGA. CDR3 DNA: TGTGCCAGCAGCCCAATGACAGGGTTGGGCGTAGATACGCAGTATTTT. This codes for CASSPMTGLGVDTQYF.

The CDR3, as DNA: TGCGCCAGCAGCTTGACCACAGGGTTCATGAACACTGAAGCTTTCTTT. It encodes CASSLTTGFMNTEAFF. The chain is built from TRBV5-1 and TRBJ1-1; a weak D match, TRBD1 (6 bases). The CDR3 is 16 amino acids. Trimming left V 1 base short and J 0 bases short, with 13 bases between. CDR1 is SGHRS, CDR2 YFSETQ, per germline. Variable domain in full (rest from reference TRBV5-1 and TRBJ1-1): KAGVTQTPRYLIKTRGQQVTLSCSPISGHRSVSWYQQTPGQGLQFLFEYFSETQRNKGNFPGRFSGRQFSNSRSEMNVSTLELGDSALYLCASSLTTGFMNTEAFFGQGTRLTVV.

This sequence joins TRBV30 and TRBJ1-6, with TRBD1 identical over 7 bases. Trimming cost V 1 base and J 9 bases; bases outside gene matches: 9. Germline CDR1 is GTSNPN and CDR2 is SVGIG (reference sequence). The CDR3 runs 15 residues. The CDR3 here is CAWSGIGGGGSPLHF. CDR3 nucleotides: TGTGCCTGGAGTGGCATAGGAGGGGGCGGTTCACCCCTCCACTTT. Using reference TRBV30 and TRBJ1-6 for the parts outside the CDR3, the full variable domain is SQTIHQWPATLVQPVGSPLSLECTVEGTSNPNLYWYRQAAGRGLQLLFYSVGIGQISSEVPQNLSASRPQDRQFILSSKKLLLSDSGFYLCAWSGIGGGGSPLHFGNGTRLTVT.

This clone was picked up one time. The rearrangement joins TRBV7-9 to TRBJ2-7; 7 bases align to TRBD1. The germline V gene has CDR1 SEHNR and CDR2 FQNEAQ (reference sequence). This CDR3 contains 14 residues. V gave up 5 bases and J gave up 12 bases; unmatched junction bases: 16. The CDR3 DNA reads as TGTGCCAGCAGCATGGACAGGAAAGGCTTCGGTCCGTACTTC. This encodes CASSMDRKGFGPYF.

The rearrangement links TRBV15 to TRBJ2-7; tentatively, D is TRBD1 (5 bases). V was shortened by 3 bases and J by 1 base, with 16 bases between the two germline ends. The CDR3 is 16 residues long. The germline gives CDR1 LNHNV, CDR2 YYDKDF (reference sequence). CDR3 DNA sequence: TGTGCCACCAGCAGGGATAGGGCCAGGGTTTCCTACGAGCAGTACTTC. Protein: CATSRDRARVSYEQYF.

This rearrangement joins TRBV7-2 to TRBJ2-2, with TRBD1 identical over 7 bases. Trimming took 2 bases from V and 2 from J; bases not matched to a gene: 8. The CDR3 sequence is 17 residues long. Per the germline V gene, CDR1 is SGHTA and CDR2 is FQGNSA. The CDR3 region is CASSLPTGDVNTGELFF. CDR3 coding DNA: TGTGCCAGCAGCTTACCCACAGGGGACGTTAACACCGGGGAGCTGTTTTTT.

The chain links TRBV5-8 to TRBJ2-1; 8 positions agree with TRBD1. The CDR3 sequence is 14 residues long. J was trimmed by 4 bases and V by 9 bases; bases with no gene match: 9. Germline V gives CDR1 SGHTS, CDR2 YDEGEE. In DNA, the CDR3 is TGTGCCACCCACCCCCGGACAGGGTACAATGAGCAGTTCTTC. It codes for CATHPRTGYNEQFF.

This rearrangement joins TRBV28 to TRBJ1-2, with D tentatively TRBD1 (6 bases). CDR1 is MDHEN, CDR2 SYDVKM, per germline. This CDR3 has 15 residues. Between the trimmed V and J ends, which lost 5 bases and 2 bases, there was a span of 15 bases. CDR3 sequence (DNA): TGTGCCAGCAGTACAGGGAAGAAGGCCAACTATGGCTACACCTTC. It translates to CASSTGKKANYGYTF.

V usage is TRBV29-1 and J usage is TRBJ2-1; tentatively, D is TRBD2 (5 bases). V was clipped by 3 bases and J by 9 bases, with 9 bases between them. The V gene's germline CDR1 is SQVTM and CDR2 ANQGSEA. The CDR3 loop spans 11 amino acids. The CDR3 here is CSVDVLGEQFF. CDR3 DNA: TGCAGCGTTGATGTACTAGGTGAGCAGTTCTTC.

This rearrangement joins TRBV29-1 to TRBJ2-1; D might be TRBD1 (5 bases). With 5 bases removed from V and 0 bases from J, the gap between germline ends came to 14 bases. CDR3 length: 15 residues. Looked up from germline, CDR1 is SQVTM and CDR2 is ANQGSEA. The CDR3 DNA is TGCAGCGTTATCGGACACCAAAGCTCCTACAATGAGCAGTTCTTC. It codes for CSVIGHQSSYNEQFF.

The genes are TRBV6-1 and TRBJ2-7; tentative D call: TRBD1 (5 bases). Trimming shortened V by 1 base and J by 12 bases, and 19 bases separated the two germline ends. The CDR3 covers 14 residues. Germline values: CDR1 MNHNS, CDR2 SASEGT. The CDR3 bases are TGTGCCAGCAGTGAAGGGGCAGGGTTGCCCCCCACGTACTTC. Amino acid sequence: CASSEGAGLPPTYF.

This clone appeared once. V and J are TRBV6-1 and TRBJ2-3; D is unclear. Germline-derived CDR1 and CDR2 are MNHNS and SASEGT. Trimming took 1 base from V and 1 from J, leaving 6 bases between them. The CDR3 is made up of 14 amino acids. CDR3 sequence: CASSEVLGTDTQYF. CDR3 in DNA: TGTGCCAGCAGTGAAGTACTGGGCACAGATACGCAGTATTTT.

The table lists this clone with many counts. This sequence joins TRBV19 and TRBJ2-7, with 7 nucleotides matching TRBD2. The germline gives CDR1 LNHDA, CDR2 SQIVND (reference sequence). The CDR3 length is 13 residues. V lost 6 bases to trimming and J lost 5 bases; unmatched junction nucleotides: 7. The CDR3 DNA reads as TGTGCCAGTAGCAGGGAGGGCCAGAACGAGCAGTACTTC. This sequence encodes CASSREGQNEQYF.

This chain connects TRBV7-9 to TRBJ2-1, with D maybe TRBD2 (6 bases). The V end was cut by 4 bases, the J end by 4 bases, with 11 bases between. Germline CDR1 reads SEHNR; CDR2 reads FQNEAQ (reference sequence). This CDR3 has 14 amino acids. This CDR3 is CASSYGGPYNEQFF. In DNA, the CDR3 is TGTGCCAGCAGCTACGGAGGGCCGTACAATGAGCAGTTCTTC.

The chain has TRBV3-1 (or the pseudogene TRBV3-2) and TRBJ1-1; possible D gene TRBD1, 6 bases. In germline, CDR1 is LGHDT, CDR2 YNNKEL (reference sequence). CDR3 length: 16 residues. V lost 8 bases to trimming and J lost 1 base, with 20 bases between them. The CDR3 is CASAAGTKGRNTEAFF. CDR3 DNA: TGTGCCAGCGCGGCCGGGACAAAGGGAAGGAACACTGAAGCTTTCTTT.

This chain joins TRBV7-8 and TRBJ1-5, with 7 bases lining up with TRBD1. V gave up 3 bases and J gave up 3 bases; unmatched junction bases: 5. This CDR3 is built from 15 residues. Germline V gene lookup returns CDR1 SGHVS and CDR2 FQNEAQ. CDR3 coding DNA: TGTGCCAGCAGCTTTGGGGACAGTTACAATCAGCCCCAGCATTTT. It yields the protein CASSFGDSYNQPQHF.

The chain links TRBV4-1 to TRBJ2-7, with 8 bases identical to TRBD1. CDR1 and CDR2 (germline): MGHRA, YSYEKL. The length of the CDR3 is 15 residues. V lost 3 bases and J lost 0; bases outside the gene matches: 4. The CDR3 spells CASSHTGGSSYEQYF. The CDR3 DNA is TGCGCCAGCAGCCACACAGGGGGTAGCTCCTACGAGCAGTACTTC.

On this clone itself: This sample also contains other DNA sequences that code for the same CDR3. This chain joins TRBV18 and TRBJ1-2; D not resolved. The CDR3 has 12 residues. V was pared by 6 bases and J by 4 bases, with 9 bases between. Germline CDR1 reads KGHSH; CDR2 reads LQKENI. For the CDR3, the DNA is TGTGCCAGCTCGCCGGGTGGCTATGGCTACACCTTC. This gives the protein CASSPGGYGYTF.

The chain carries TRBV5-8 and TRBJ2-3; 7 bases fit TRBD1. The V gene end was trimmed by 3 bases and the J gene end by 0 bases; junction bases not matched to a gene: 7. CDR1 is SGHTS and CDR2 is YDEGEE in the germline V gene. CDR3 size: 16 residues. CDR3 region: CASSSETGRSTDTQYF. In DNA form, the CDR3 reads TGTGCCAGCAGCTCGGAGACAGGGAGAAGCACAGATACGCAGTATTTT.